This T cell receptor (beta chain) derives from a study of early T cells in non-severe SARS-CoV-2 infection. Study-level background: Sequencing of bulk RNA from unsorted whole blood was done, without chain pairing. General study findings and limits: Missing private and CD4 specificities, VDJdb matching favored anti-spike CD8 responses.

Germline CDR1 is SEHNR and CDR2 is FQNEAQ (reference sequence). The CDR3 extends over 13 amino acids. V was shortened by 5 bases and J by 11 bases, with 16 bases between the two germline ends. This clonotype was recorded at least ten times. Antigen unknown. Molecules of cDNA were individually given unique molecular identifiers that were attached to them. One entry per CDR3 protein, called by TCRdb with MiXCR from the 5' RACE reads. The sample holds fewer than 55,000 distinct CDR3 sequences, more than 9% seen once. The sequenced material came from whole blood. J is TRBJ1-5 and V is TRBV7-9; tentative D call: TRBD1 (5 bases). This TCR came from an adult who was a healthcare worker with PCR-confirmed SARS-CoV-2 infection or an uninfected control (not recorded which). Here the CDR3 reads CASSSRESSAQHF. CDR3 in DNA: TGTGCCAGCAGCAGCAGGGAGTCCTCGGCCCAGCATTTT.